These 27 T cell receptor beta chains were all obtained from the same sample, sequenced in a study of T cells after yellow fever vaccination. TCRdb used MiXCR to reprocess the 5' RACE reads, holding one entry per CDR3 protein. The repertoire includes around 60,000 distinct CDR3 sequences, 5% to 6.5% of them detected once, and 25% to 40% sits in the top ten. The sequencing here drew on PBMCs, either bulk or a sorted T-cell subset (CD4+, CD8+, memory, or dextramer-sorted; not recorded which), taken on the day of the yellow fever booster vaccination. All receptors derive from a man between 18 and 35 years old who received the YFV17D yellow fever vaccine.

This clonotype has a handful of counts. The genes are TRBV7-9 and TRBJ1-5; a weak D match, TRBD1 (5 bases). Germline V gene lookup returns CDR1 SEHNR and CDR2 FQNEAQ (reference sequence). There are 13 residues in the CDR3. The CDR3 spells CASGRGGNQPQHF. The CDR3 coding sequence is TGTGCGTCCGGGAGGGGAGGGAATCAGCCCCAGCATTTT.

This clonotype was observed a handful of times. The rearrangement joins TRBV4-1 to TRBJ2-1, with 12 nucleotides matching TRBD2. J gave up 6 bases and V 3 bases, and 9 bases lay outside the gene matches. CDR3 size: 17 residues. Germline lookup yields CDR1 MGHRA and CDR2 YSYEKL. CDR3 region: CASSQTSGGDGINEQFF. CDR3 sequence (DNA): TGCGCCAGCAGCCAGACTAGCGGGGGAGACGGGATCAATGAGCAGTTCTTC.

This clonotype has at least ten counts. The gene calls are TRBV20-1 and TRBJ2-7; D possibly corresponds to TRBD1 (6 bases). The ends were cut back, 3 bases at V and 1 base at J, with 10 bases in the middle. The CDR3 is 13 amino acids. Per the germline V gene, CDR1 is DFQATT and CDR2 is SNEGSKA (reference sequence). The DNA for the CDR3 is TGCAGTGCTAGGGACACAGGGTCCTACGAGCAGTACGTC. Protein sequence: CSARDTGSYEQYV.

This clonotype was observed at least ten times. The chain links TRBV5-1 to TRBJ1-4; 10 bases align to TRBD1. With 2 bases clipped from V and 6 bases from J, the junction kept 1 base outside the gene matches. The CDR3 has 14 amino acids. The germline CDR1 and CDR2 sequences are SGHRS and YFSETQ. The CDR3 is CASSFGTGDEKLFF. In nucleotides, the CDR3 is TGCGCCAGCAGCTTTGGGACAGGGGATGAAAAACTGTTTTTT.

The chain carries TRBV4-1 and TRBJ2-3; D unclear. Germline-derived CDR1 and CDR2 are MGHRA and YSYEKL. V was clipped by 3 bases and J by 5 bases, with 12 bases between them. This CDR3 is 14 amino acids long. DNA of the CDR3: TGCGCCAGCAGCCAGTTAAAGGGCGTAGATACGCAGTATTTT. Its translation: CASSQLKGVDTQYF.

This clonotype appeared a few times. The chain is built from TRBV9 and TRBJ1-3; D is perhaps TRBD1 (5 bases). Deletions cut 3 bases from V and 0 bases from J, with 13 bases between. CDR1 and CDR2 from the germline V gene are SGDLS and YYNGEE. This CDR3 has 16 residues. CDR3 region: CASSGGSTYSGNTIYF. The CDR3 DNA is TGTGCCAGCAGCGGGGGGTCGACCTACTCTGGAAACACCATATATTTT.

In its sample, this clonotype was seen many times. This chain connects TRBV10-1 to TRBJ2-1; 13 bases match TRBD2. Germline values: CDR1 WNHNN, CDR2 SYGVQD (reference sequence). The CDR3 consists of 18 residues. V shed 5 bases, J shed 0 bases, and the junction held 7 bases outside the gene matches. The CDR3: CASSSGLAGPSSYNEQFF. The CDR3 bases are TGCGCCAGCAGTTCGGGACTAGCGGGGCCCAGCTCCTACAATGAGCAGTTCTTC.

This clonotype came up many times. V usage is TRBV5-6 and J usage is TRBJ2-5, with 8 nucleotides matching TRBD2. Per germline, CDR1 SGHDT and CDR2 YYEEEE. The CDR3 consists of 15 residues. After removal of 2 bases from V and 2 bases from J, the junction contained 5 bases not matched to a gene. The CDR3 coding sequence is TGTGCCAGCAGCTTTGGGGGGACTAGTCAAGAGACCCAGTACTTC. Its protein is CASSFGGTSQETQYF.

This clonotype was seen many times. CDR3 residues: CASSYGPGVISYNEQFF. The CDR3, as DNA: TGTGCCAGCAGTTACGGCCCGGGGGTAATTTCCTACAATGAGCAGTTCTTC. The chain links TRBV6-2 or TRBV6-3 to TRBJ2-1; tentatively, D is TRBD2 (6 bases). The germline CDR1 and CDR2 sequences are MNHEY and SVGEGT. Between the trimmed V and J ends, which lost 2 bases and 1 base, there was a span of 15 bases. The CDR3 is 17 residues long.

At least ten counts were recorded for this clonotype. The CDR3 loop reads CASSLNWGSSGANVLTF. Written as DNA, the CDR3 is TGTGCCAGCAGTCTGAATTGGGGTAGCTCTGGGGCCAACGTCCTGACTTTC. This chain connects TRBV6-1 to TRBJ2-6; no firm D call. The length of the CDR3 is 17 residues. Trimming stripped 5 bases from V and 0 bases from J, with 14 bases between. The germline V gene encodes CDR1 MNHNS and CDR2 SASEGT.

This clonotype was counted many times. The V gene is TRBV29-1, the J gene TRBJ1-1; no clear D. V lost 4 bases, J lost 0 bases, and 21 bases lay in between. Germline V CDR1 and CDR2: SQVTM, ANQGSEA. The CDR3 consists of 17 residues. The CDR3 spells CSVVSRVLGLMNTEAFF. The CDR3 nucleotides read TGCAGCGTTGTCTCGCGGGTTTTAGGACTTATGAACACTGAAGCTTTCTTT.

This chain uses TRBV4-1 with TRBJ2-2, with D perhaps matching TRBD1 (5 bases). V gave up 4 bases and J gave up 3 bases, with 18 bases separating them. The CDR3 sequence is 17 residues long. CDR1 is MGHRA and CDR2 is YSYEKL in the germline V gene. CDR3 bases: TGCGCCAGCAGCCTACCAGGTGGGGCTTTGTACACCGGGGAGCTGTTTTTT. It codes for CASSLPGGALYTGELFF.

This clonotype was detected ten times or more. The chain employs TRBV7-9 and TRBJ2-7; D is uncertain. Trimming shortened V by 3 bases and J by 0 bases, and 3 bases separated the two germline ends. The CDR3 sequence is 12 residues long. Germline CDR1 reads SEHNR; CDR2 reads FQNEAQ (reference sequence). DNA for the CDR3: TGTGCCAGCAGCTTTGCCTCCTACGAGCAGTACTTC. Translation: CASSFASYEQYF.

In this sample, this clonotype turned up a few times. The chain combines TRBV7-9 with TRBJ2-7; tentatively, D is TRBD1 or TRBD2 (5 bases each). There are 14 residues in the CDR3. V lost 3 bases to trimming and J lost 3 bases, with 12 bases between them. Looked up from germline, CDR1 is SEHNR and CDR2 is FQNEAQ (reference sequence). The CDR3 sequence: CASSFGREIYEQYF. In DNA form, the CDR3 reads TGTGCCAGCAGCTTCGGCAGGGAGATCTACGAGCAGTACTTC.

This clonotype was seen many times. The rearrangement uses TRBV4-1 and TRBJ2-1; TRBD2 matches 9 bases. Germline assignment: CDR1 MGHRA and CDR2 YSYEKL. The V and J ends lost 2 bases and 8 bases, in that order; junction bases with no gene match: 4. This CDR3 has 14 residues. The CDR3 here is CASSQLAGLDEQFF. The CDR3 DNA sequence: TGCGCCAGCAGCCAACTAGCGGGGTTAGATGAGCAGTTCTTC.

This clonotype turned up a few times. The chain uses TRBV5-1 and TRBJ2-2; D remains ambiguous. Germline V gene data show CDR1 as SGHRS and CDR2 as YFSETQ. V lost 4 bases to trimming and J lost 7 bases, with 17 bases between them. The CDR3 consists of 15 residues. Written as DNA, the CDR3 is TGCGCCAGCAGCCCGGACCCCGCTCGAGGCGGGGAGCTGTTTTTT. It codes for CASSPDPARGGELFF.

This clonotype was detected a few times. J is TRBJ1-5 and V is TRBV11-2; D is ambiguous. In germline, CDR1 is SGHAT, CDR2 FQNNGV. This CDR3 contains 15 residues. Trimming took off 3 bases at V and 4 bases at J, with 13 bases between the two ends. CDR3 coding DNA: TGTGCCAGCAGCTTTTTCGCAGGTATTAATCAGCCCCAGCATTTT. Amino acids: CASSFFAGINQPQHF.

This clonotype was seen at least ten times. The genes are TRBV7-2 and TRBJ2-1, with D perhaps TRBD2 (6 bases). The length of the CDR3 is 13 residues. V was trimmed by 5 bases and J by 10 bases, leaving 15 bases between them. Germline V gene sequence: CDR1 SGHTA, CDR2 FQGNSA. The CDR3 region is CASSPGRGVEQFF. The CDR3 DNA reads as TGTGCCAGCAGCCCCGGCCGCGGGGTCGAGCAGTTCTTC.

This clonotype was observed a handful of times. The CDR3 DNA reads as TGCAGTGCTATCCGAGTAGGAATGGGCAGGGGATTTGGGGGCTACACCTTC. Amino acids: CSAIRVGMGRGFGGYTF. The V gene is TRBV20-1, the J gene TRBJ1-2, with a possible D match to TRBD1 (6 bases). The CDR3 contains 17 residues. Trimming stripped 4 bases from V and 8 bases from J, with 29 bases between. Per germline, CDR1 DFQATT and CDR2 SNEGSKA (reference sequence).

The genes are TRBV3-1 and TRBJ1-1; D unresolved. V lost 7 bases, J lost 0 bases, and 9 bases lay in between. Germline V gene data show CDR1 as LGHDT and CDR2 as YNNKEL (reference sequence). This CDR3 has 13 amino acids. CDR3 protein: CASTKTMNTEAFF. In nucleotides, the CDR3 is TGTGCCAGCACGAAAACTATGAACACTGAAGCTTTCTTT.

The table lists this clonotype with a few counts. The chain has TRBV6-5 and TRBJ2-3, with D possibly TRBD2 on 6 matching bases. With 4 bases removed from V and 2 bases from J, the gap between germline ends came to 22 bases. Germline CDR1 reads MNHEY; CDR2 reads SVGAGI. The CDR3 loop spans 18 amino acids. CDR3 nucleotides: TGTGCCAGCAGTTCCCTCTCTGGATACGGGGGAACCACAGATACGCAGTATTTT. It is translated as CASSSLSGYGGTTDTQYF.

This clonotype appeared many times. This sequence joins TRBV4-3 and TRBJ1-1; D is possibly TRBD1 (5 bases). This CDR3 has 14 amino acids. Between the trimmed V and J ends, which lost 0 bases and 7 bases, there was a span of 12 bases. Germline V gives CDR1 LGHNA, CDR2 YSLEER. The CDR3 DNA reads TGCGCCAGCAGCCAAGATCTGGGTGACAGTGAAGCTTTCTTT. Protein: CASSQDLGDSEAFF.

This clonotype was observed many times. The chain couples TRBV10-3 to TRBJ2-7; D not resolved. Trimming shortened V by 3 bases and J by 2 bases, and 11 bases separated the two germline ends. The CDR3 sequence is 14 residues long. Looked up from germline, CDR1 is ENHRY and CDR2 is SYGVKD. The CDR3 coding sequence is TGTGCCATCAGTGACCCCAACCGACCCTACGAGCAGTACGTC. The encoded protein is CAISDPNRPYEQYV.

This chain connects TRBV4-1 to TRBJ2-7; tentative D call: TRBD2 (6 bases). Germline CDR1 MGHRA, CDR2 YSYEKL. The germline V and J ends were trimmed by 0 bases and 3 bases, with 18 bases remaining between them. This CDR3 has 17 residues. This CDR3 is CASSQDVPRRENYEQYF. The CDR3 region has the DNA TGCGCCAGCAGCCAAGATGTCCCCCGGAGGGAAAACTACGAGCAGTACTTC.

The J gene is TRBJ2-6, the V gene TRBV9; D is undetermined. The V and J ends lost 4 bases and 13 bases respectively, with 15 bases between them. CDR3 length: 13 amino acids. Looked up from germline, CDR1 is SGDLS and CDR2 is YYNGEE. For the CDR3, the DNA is TGTGCCAGCAGCACCAGATCCTCCGGGGTCCTGACTTTC. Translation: CASSTRSSGVLTF. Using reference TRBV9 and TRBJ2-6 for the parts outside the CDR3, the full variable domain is DSGVTQTPKHLITATGQRVTLRCSPRSGDLSVYWYQQSLDQGLQFLIQYYNGEERAKGNILERFSAQQFPDLHSELNLSSLELGDSALYFCASSTRSSGVLTFGAGSRLTVL.

The CDR3 nucleotides read TGTGCCAGCAGCGTCACCCTAGCGGGGGCTTCCTACAATGAGCAGTTCTTC. Translated: CASSVTLAGASYNEQFF. The rearrangement links TRBV5-6 to TRBJ2-1; 10 positions match TRBD2. V shed 4 bases, J shed 1 base, and the junction held 8 bases outside the gene matches. The CDR3 has 17 amino acids. From germline, CDR1 is SGHDT and CDR2 YYEEEE.

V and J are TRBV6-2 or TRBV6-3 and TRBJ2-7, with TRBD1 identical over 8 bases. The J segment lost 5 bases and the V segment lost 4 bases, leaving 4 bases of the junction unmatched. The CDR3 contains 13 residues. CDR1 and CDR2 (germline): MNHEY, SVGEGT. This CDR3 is CASSSGGRHEQYF. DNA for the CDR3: TGTGCCAGCAGTTCAGGGGGCCGACACGAGCAGTACTTC.